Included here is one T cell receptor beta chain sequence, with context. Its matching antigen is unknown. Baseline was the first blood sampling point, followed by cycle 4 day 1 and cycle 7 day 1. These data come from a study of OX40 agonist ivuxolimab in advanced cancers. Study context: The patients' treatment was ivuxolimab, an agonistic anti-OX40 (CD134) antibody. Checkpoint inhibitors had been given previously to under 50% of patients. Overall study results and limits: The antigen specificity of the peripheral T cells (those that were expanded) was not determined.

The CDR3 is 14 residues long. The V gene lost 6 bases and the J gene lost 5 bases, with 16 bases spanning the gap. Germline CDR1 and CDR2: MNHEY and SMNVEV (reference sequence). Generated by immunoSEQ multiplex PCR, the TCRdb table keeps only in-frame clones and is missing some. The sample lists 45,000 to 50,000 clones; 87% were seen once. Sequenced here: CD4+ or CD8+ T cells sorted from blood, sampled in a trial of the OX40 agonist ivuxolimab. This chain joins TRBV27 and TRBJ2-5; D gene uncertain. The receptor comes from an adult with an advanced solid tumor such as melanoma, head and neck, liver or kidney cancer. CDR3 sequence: CASSPWASRETQYF. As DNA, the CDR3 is TGTGCCAGCAGCCCATGGGCGTCGCGGGAGACCCAGTACTTC.